The 32 T cell receptor beta chains below were found in one sample sequenced in a study of blood T cells in healthy people across ages (dated by TCRdb to between 2014 and 2017). Library construction relied on 5' RACE. Sequenced using an Illumina HiSeq 2500. The second PCR ran for about 7 to 11 cycles and used a J-beta primer mix along with a sample-barcoded 5' primer. TCRdb took the public reads, trimmed them with fastp at Q25, ran MiXCR for clone calling and kept in-frame beta chains. Rows with a matching CDR3 protein are joined into one entry that keeps the most common DNA and genes. The sample table records more than 1,400,000 distinct CDR3 sequences; 42% of these occur just once. Less than 8% of the sample is held by the ten biggest clonotypes. Sequencing was performed on blood. These receptors all stem from a woman aged 18-29 years in good health.

V usage is TRBV7-2 and J usage is TRBJ2-1, with D unclear. The CDR3 runs to 16 residues. Germline lookup yields CDR1 SGHTA and CDR2 FQGNSA. The germline V and J ends were trimmed by 1 base and 2 bases, with 12 bases remaining between them. The CDR3 protein is CASSLVLGITYNEQFF. The CDR3, as DNA: TGTGCCAGCAGCTTAGTGCTGGGTATCACCTACAATGAGCAGTTCTTC.

The CDR3 region is CASSLALARPPYEQYF. Here the CDR3 DNA reads TGTGCCAGCAGTTTAGCCTTGGCTAGACCCCCCTACGAGCAGTACTTC. The chain joins TRBV27 to TRBJ2-7; D is unresolved. This CDR3 contains 16 residues. Germline V CDR1 and CDR2: MNHEY, SMNVEV (reference sequence). The germline V and J ends were trimmed by 2 bases and 2 bases, with 16 bases remaining between them.

The chain links TRBV5-1 to TRBJ2-7; D not resolved. TRBJ2-5 explains the end of the DNA better; the J call may be wrong. Germline V gene data show CDR1 as SGHRS and CDR2 as YFSETQ. This CDR3 has 15 amino acids. In DNA form, the CDR3 reads TGCGCCAGCAGCTTGGCCTCGACTCTCCAAGAGACCCAGTACTTC. Translated, it gives CASSLASTLQETQYF.

This clonotype has only one observation. The chain couples TRBV15 to TRBJ1-2; D is unresolved. The CDR3 spans 15 residues. Trimming left V 2 bases short and J 4 bases short, with 14 bases between. Germline assignment: CDR1 LNHNV and CDR2 YYDKDF (reference sequence). In DNA form, the CDR3 reads TGTGCCACCAGCAGAAATCAAGGAGGGTTCTATGGCTACACCTTC. Amino acid sequence: CATSRNQGGFYGYTF. Variable domain in full (rest from reference TRBV15 and TRBJ1-2): DAMVIQNPRYQVTQFGKPVTLSCSQTLNHNVMYWYQQKSSQAPKLLFHYYDKDFNNEADTPDNFQSRRPNTSFCFLDIRSPGLGDTAMYLCATSRNQGGFYGYTFGSGTRLTVV.

V usage is TRBV20-1 and J usage is TRBJ1-6; perhaps TRBD1 as D (5 bases). The V gene lost 3 bases and the J gene lost 8 bases, with 26 bases spanning the gap. From germline, CDR1 is DFQATT and CDR2 SNEGSKA (reference sequence). This CDR3 comprises 18 residues. CDR3 in DNA: TGCAGTGCTAGGATGGCCCAAGCGAGGGACCGACCTGATTCACCCCTCCACTTT. Protein product: CSARMAQARDRPDSPLHF.

The table lists this clonotype with a few counts. The V and J genes are TRBV10-3 and TRBJ1-1; 7 positions match TRBD1. The germline V gene encodes CDR1 ENHRY and CDR2 SYGVKD. J gave up 4 bases and V 10 bases, and 12 bases lay outside the gene matches. This CDR3 spans 14 amino acids. In DNA form, the CDR3 reads TGTGCCAACTCAGAAAGGGGGCGAGGCACTGAAGCTTTCTTT. This encodes CANSERGRGTEAFF.

The chain joins TRBV20-1 to TRBJ1-1; D is possibly TRBD1 (5 bases). V gave up 0 bases and J gave up 5 bases, with 13 bases separating them. The CDR3 sequence is 14 residues long. Per the germline V gene, CDR1 is DFQATT and CDR2 is SNEGSKA (reference sequence). The CDR3 DNA is TGCAGTGCTAGAGAGGGGGTGGGTTGGACTGAAGCTTTCTTT. Residues: CSAREGVGWTEAFF.

The chain is built from TRBV5-1 and TRBJ2-1, with 12 bases matching TRBD2. Germline CDR1 and CDR2: SGHRS and YFSETQ. This CDR3 contains 17 residues. V was pared by 4 bases and J by 0 bases, with 5 bases of the junction left unmatched. As DNA, the CDR3 is TGCGCCAGCAGCCCAGGGACTAGCGGGTTCTCCTACAATGAGCAGTTCTTC. Protein product: CASSPGTSGFSYNEQFF.

In this sample, this clonotype turned up a few times. The V call is TRBV3-1, the J call TRBJ1-5, with TRBD1 matching 8 bases. This CDR3 has 14 residues. The germline V gene encodes CDR1 LGHDT and CDR2 YNNKEL (reference sequence). Trimming cost V 4 bases and J 5 bases; bases outside gene matches: 4. The CDR3 nucleotides are TGTGCCAGCAGCCGGGGACAGGACCATCAGCCCCAGCATTTT. As protein: CASSRGQDHQPQHF. Full variable domain (outside the CDR3, taken from reference TRBV3-1 and TRBJ1-5): DTAVSQTPKYLVTQMGNDKSIKCEQNLGHDTMYWYKQDSKKFLKIMFSYNNKELIINETVPNRFSPKSPDKAHLNLHINSLELGDSAVYFCASSRGQDHQPQHFGDGTRLSIL.

The genes are TRBV20-1 and TRBJ1-4; no firm D call. Deletions cut 4 bases from V and 3 bases from J, with 6 bases between. CDR1 DFQATT and CDR2 SNEGSKA come from the germline V gene (reference sequence). The CDR3 has 12 amino acids. CDR3 region: CSATRPNEKLFF. The CDR3 DNA sequence: TGCAGTGCTACCAGGCCTAATGAAAAACTGTTTTTT.

A few counts support this clonotype. The DNA of the CDR3 is TGTGCCAGCAGTCCATCCTGGGGAGGGAAATATGGCTACACCTTC. It specifies CASSPSWGGKYGYTF. The genes are TRBV12-3 or TRBV12-4 and TRBJ1-2; D is unclear. The CDR3 extends over 15 amino acids. The V gene lost 5 bases and the J gene lost 5 bases, with 18 bases spanning the gap.

This clonotype appeared a few times. This rearrangement joins TRBV5-1 to TRBJ1-4; 7 nucleotides align to TRBD1. The ends lost 4 bases at V and 4 bases at J; junction bases unmatched: 10. The CDR3 spans 16 residues. Germline V CDR1 and CDR2: SGHRS, YFSETQ. The CDR3 is CASSMGGQVFNEKLFF. CDR3 in DNA: TGCGCCAGCAGCATGGGCGGACAGGTCTTTAATGAAAAACTGTTTTTT.

The chain has TRBV27 and TRBJ2-1, with TRBD2 matching 11 bases. The end of the DNA fits TRBJ2-7 better, so the J call may be wrong. The V gene's germline CDR1 is MNHEY and CDR2 SMNVEV (reference sequence). This CDR3 comprises 15 residues. The CDR3 here is CASNTGTSGYNEQYF. CDR3 DNA sequence: TGTGCCAGCAATACCGGGACTAGCGGCTACAATGAGCAGTACTTC.

This rearrangement joins TRBV21-1 to TRBJ2-4; the table assigns TRBD1, which was not confirmed against the DNA. TRBV21-1 is labeled a pseudogene. The CDR3 contains 9 residues. The chain's CDR3 is CASGSREYF. The CDR3 coding sequence is TGTGCCAGCGGCTCCCGGGAGTACTTC.

The V call is TRBV12-3 or TRBV12-4, the J call TRBJ2-5, with D possibly being TRBD1 (5 bases). V dropped 6 bases and J dropped 5 bases, with 13 bases sitting between them. This CDR3 contains 13 residues. The CDR3 region has the DNA TGTGCCAGCAGGGCCTTGGGGCTGGAGACCCAGTACTTC. Translated: CASRALGLETQYF.

CDR3 coding DNA: TGTGCCAGCAGCCGGGCTGCGGGGGCCTCCTTCTACGAGCAGTACTTC. Amino acid sequence: CASSRAAGASFYEQYF. The rearrangement joins TRBV7-9 to TRBJ2-4, with a weak D call TRBD2 (7 bases). The J call may be wrong; the DNA end is better matched by TRBJ2-7. Looked up from germline, CDR1 is SEHNR and CDR2 is FQNEAQ (reference sequence). The CDR3 length is 16 residues.

This clonotype was recorded a few times. The chain recombines TRBV13 with TRBJ2-1, with 13 bases identical to TRBD2. CDR3 size: 16 residues. Germline-derived CDR1 and CDR2 are PRHDT and FYEKMQ (reference sequence). Germline trimming cut 4 bases from V and 9 bases from J; bases unmatched to any gene: 9. The CDR3 DNA is TGTGCCAGCAGCTCACCTAGGACTAGCGGGAGTGGTGAGCAGTTCTTC. Its protein product is CASSSPRTSGSGEQFF.

The chain joins TRBV3-1 to TRBJ2-5; D ambiguous. Trimming took off 0 bases at V and 4 bases at J, with 18 bases between the two ends. The CDR3 is 17 amino acids. Germline lookup yields CDR1 LGHDT and CDR2 YNNKEL (reference sequence). CDR3 loop: CASSQDFVPAPPETQYF. The DNA for the CDR3 is TGTGCCAGCAGCCAAGATTTCGTGCCAGCCCCCCCAGAGACCCAGTACTTC.

The CDR3 coding sequence is TGTGCCAGCAGCTCACTAGCGGGGGGCTGGGGAAGCTACAATGAGCAGTTCTTC. This encodes CASSSLAGGWGSYNEQFF. The chain is built from TRBV13 and TRBJ2-1; 12 bases match TRBD2. V was pared by 4 bases and J by 3 bases, with 10 bases of the junction left unmatched. Germline assignment: CDR1 PRHDT and CDR2 FYEKMQ (reference sequence). The CDR3 length is 18 residues.

In its sample, this clonotype was seen a few times. The V call is TRBV6-1, the J call TRBJ2-2; tentative D call: TRBD1 (5 bases). The V gene's germline CDR1 is MNHNS and CDR2 SASEGT. V gave up 4 bases and J gave up 5 bases, with 8 bases separating them. The CDR3 has 13 residues. CDR3 DNA sequence: TGTGCCAGCAGTGCCCCAGGGACCGGGGAGCTGTTTTTT. Protein sequence: CASSAPGTGELFF.

In DNA, the CDR3 is TGTGCCAGCAGCGGTAGGAGAGTTTCAGGGGGCAATGAGCAGTACTTC. Its protein product is CASSGRRVSGGNEQYF. The chain uses TRBV9 and TRBJ2-1; 8 positions match TRBD1. Judging by the DNA end, TRBJ2-7 fits better; the J call may be wrong. This CDR3 has 16 amino acids. Germline-derived CDR1 and CDR2 are SGDLS and YYNGEE.

This clonotype was counted a few times. The chain couples TRBV9 to TRBJ2-7; TRBD1 might be the D (5 bases). Germline CDR1 reads SGDLS; CDR2 reads YYNGEE. The CDR3 runs to 12 residues. Trimming shortened V by 3 bases and J by 12 bases, and 16 bases separated the two germline ends. In nucleotides, the CDR3 is TGTGCCAGCAGCGGACAGAGCTCTTGGCTGTACTTC. Protein: CASSGQSSWLYF. The full variable domain, in which reference TRBV9 and TRBJ2-7 provide the parts outside the CDR3, is DSGVTQTPKHLITATGQRVTLRCSPRSGDLSVYWYQQSLDQGLQFLIQYYNGEERAKGNILERFSAQQFPDLHSELNLSSLELGDSALYFCASSGQSSWLYFGPGTRLTVT.

The rearrangement links TRBV4-1 to TRBJ1-1, with D perhaps matching TRBD1 (6 bases). This CDR3 has 16 residues. Trimming took off 0 bases at V and 4 bases at J, with 15 bases between the two ends. The germline CDR1 and CDR2 sequences are MGHRA and YSYEKL. The CDR3 sequence is CASSQDIAGVFTEAFF. The DNA of the CDR3 is TGCGCCAGCAGCCAAGATATCGCAGGGGTGTTCACTGAAGCTTTCTTT.

This clonotype was detected a few times. V gene TRBV7-9 combines with J gene TRBJ1-6; D gene uncertain. This CDR3 comprises 16 residues. Trimming took off 5 bases at V and 4 bases at J, with 15 bases between the two ends. CDR1 is SEHNR and CDR2 is FQNEAQ in the germline V gene (reference sequence). CDR3 amino acids: CASSPAAAEYNSPLHF. As DNA, the CDR3 is TGTGCCAGCAGCCCGGCCGCGGCGGAATATAATTCACCCCTCCACTTT.

The CDR3 loop is CSARGPSLDNEQFF. DNA of the CDR3: TGCAGTGCTAGAGGCCCAAGCCTAGACAATGAGCAGTTCTTC. This chain links TRBV20-1 with TRBJ2-1; the D is unclear. In germline, CDR1 is DFQATT, CDR2 SNEGSKA (reference sequence). The CDR3 loop spans 14 amino acids. The V end lost 1 base, the J end lost 5 bases, and 12 bases lay between the germline ends.

V usage is TRBV9 and J usage is TRBJ1-1; D is undetermined. V was pared by 0 bases and J by 1 base, with 13 bases between. The CDR3 is made up of 16 amino acids. Looked up from germline, CDR1 is SGDLS and CDR2 is YYNGEE. CDR3 nucleotides: TGTGCCAGCAGCGTAGTAGGCCGGATAGCGAACACTGAAGCTTTCTTT. This sequence encodes CASSVVGRIANTEAFF.

J is TRBJ2-5 and V is TRBV5-1; D is unresolved. The DNA end is a closer match to TRBJ2-7, so the J assignment may be wrong. The CDR3 contains 14 residues. Germline V CDR1 and CDR2: SGHRS, YFSETQ. The CDR3 loop reads CASSSVSGSPEQYF. In DNA, the CDR3 is TGCGCCAGCAGCTCCGTCTCAGGTAGTCCCGAGCAGTACTTC.

V is TRBV5-6 and J is TRBJ2-3, with a possible D match to TRBD2 (6 bases). Germline CDR1 and CDR2: SGHDT and YYEEEE. This CDR3 comprises 16 residues. V lost 4 bases, J lost 2 bases, and 17 bases lay in between. The CDR3 is CASSAASRGPTDTQYF. DNA for the CDR3: TGTGCCAGCAGCGCGGCCTCGCGGGGCCCCACAGATACGCAGTATTTT.

The rearrangement uses TRBV6-1 and TRBJ2-3; 9 nucleotides align to TRBD1. Germline CDR1 and CDR2: MNHNS and SASEGT. This CDR3 has 19 residues. The V segment lost 3 bases and the J segment 0 bases; nucleotides outside the gene matches: 13. The CDR3 loop reads CASSEQGQGASISTDTQYF. The CDR3 DNA reads as TGTGCCAGCAGTGAGCAGGGACAGGGAGCCTCCATAAGCACAGATACGCAGTATTTT.

The chain carries TRBV9 and TRBJ2-1; the match to TRBD1 covers 8 bases. Germline CDR1 and CDR2: SGDLS and YYNGEE. This CDR3 has 14 residues. Trimming took 2 bases from V and 8 from J; bases not matched to a gene: 6. In DNA, the CDR3 is TGTGCCAGCAGCGTTCGGACAGGGAAAGATGAGCAGTTCTTC. This translates into CASSVRTGKDEQFF.

The V gene is TRBV10-3, the J gene TRBJ1-1, with D unresolved. The CDR3 spans 13 residues. V lost 7 bases, J lost 1 base, and 10 bases lay in between. Germline V gene sequence: CDR1 ENHRY, CDR2 SYGVKD. CDR3 region: CAITAQENTEAFF. As DNA, the CDR3 is TGTGCCATCACAGCCCAAGAGAACACTGAAGCTTTCTTT.

This clonotype was counted between two and nine times. The V call is TRBV3-1, the J call TRBJ2-7; D is undetermined. This CDR3 is built from 12 residues. Germline V gene lookup returns CDR1 LGHDT and CDR2 YNNKEL (reference sequence). The germline V and J ends were trimmed by 2 bases and 3 bases, with 5 bases remaining between them. The DNA for the CDR3 is TGTGCCAGCAGCCAAAGCGACTACGAGCAGTACTTC. Its protein product is CASSQSDYEQYF.